This TCR beta chain originates from a study of cytomegalovirus exposure and HLA in healthy donors. Findings and limits, study-wide: Many donors shared some public TCRs, even though most TCR sequences were rare. The listing of roughly 160 TCR beta chains classed them as cytomegalovirus-associated. Later, an analysis found that TCR clusters from the first cohort tended to co-occur in the 120 or so validation repertoires.

Libraries were prepared by immunoSEQ multiplex PCR; TCRdb keeps only in-frame clonotypes and omits some of them. The table has about 150,000 clones, about 94% seen once. Concerning this clone: Antigen unknown.

The germline V gene has CDR1 ENHRY and CDR2 SYGVKD. Trimming pared 5 bases from V and 6 bases from J, leaving 13 bases between. The CDR3 sequence is 13 residues long. The chain is built from TRBV10-3 and TRBJ1-2; possible D gene TRBD1, 6 bases. This clonotype was sampled from a man younger than 35 in good health and CMV-seropositive. The sequencing input was PBMCs. The DNA for the CDR3 is TGTGCCATCAGTAACAGGGCCAGGAATGGCTACACCTTC. Protein: CAISNRARNGYTF.